These 5 T cell receptor beta chains share one sample of origin, sequenced in a study of blood T cell repertoires in COVID-19. Generated by immunoSEQ multiplex PCR, the TCRdb table keeps only in-frame clones and is missing some. In the table there are fewer than 350,000 clones, 65% to 90% of which are singletons. Sequencing input: peripheral blood. The receptors were gathered from a woman aged 55-69 years with active or convalescent COVID-19.

This clone appeared a single time. V is TRBV7-2 and J is TRBJ2-3; D is perhaps TRBD2 (6 bases). Per germline, CDR1 SGHTA and CDR2 FQGNSA. The CDR3 is 14 residues long. V lost 7 bases to trimming and J lost 4 bases, with 15 bases between them. CDR3 residues: CASTPNGGPDTQYF. The DNA for the CDR3 is TGTGCCAGCACCCCAAACGGGGGACCAGATACGCAGTATTTT.

This chain connects TRBV7-9 to TRBJ1-5; D might be TRBD1 (6 bases). The CDR3 covers 17 residues. Germline V lookup: CDR1 SEHNR, CDR2 FQNEAQ (reference sequence). V lost 1 base to trimming and J lost 4 bases, with 17 bases between them. This chain's CDR3 is CASSLVAQGAGNQPQHF. The DNA of the CDR3 is TGTGCCAGCAGCTTAGTCGCACAGGGAGCAGGTAATCAGCCCCAGCATTTT.

The chain recombines TRBV7-9 with TRBJ1-2; D may be TRBD1 (5 bases). V was shortened by 5 bases and J by 0 bases, with 10 bases between the two germline ends. This CDR3 is built from 14 residues. Germline CDR1 is SEHNR and CDR2 is FQNEAQ (reference sequence). CDR3 in DNA: TGTGCCAGCAGCGACAGAGACCCTAACTATGGCTACACCTTC. Protein product: CASSDRDPNYGYTF.

Here the CDR3 reads CASSLTVASGTDTQYF. The CDR3 nucleotides are TGCGCCAGCAGCCTAACAGTGGCGTCGGGCACAGATACGCAGTATTTT. The chain employs TRBV5-1 and TRBJ2-3, with unresolved D. Germline CDR1 is SGHRS and CDR2 is YFSETQ. Trimming took off 4 bases at V and 1 base at J, with 16 bases between the two ends. The CDR3 has 16 residues.

This sequence joins TRBV4-2 and TRBJ2-3; D not certain. This CDR3 comprises 16 residues. Trimming removed 0 bases from V and 1 base from J, with 11 bases in between. The germline gives CDR1 LGHNA, CDR2 YNFKEQ. The CDR3 reads CASSQEWRRGTDTQYF. CDR3 bases: TGTGCCAGCAGCCAAGAGTGGCGTCGGGGCACAGATACGCAGTATTTT.